The clone carrying this TCR beta chain was recorded a few times. Antigen: not known. With 2 bases clipped from V and 5 bases from J, the junction kept 7 bases outside the gene matches. Germline CDR1 and CDR2: DFQATT and SNEGSKA (reference sequence). The CDR3 extends over 15 amino acids. This sample is drawn from a study of regulatory T cells in long-lasting Graves disease. Findings of the study overall: Persistent Graves' patients showed reduced TCR diversity versus newly diagnosed patients. Newly diagnosed disease favored TRBV20-1 and TRBJ2-1 over persistent disease.

Construction of the TCR beta libraries employed iRepertoire HTBI primers in conjunction with Arm-PCR of CDR3 regions. MiXCR was run by TCRdb on the multiplex PCR reads, yielding one entry per CDR3 protein. Of a few hundred thousand distinct CDR3 sequences listed, around 15% were seen once; the top ten hold approximately 15%. Time point noted: newly diagnosed GD, antithyroid drugs for less than 3 months. Extracted RNA from PBMCs served as the source of the TCR library. These records were also assigned to another study, of T cells in Graves' hyperthyroidism and ophthalmopathy.

The chain uses TRBV20-1 and TRBJ2-2, with 8 bases identical to TRBD1. The sequence was collected from a woman in her 50s with Graves disease. This sample comprised peripheral blood mononuclear cells (PBMCs), obtained at new diagnosis, from a patient treated with antithyroid drugs. CDR3 sequence (DNA): TGCAGTGCTAGACAGGGGGCCTGGGGGACCGGGGAGCTGTTTTTT. Protein product: CSARQGAWGTGELFF.